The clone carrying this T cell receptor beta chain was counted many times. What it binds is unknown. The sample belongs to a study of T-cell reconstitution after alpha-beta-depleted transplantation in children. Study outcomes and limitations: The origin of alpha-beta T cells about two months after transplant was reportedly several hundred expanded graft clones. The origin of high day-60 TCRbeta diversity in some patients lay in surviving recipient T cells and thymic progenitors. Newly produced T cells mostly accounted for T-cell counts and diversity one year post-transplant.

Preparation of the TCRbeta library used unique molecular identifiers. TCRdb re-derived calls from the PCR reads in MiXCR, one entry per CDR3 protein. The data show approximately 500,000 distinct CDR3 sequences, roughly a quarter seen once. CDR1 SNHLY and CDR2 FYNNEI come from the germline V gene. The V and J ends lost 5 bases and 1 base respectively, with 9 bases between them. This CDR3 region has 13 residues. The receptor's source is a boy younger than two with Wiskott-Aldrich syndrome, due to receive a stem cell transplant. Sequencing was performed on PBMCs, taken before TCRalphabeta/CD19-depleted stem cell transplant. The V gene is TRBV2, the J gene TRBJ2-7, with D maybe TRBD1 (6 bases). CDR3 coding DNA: TGTGCCAGCAGTTACGGACAGTCCTACGAGCAGTACTTC. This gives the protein CASSYGQSYEQYF.